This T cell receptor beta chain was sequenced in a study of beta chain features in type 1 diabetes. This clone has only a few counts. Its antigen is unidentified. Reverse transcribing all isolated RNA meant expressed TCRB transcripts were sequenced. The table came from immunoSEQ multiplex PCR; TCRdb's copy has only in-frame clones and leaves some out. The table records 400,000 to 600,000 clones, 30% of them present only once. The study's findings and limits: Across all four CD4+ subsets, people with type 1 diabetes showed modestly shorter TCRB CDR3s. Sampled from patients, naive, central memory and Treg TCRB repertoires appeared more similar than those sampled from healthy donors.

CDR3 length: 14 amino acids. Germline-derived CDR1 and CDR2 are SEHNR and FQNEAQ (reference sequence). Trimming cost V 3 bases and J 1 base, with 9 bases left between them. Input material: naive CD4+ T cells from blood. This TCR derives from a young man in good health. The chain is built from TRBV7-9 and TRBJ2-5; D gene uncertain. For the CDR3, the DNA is TGTGCCAGCAGCTTCCTCAGTAGCCAAGAGACCCAGTACTTC. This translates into CASSFLSSQETQYF.